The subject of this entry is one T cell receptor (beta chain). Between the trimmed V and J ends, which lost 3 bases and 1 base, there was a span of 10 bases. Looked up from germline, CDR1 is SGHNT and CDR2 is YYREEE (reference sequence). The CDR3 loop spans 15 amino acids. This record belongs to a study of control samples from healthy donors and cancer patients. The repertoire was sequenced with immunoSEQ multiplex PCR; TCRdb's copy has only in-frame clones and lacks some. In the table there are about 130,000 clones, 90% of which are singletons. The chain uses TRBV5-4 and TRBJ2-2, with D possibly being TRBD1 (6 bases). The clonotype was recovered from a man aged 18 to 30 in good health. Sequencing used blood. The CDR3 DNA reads TGTGCCAGCAGCTCCACAGGGTGGAACACCGGGGAGCTGTTTTTT. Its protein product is CASSSTGWNTGELFF.